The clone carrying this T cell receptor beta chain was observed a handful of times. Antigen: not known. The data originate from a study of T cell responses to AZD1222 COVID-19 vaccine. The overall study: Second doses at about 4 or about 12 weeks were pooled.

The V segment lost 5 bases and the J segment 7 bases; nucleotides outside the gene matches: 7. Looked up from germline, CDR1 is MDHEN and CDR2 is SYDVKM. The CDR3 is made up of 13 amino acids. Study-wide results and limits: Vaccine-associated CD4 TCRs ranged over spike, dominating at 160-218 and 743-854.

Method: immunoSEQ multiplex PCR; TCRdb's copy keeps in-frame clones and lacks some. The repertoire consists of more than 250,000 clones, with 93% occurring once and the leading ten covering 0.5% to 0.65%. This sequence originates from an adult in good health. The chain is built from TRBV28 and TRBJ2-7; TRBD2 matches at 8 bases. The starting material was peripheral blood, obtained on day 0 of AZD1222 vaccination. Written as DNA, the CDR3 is TGTGCCAGCAGTACCCCGGGACTAGTGGAGCAGTACTTC. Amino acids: CASSTPGLVEQYF.